One T cell receptor (beta chain) is described in this entry. Its antigen is still unknown. The data belong to a study of TIL therapy for anti-PD-1-resistant metastatic lung cancer. Whole-study context: Median tumor PD-L1 proportion score was about 6.6%.

Time point specified: pre-treatment sample, taken before nivolumab and TIL therapy. Pleural nodules or supraclavicular lymph nodes made up most of the excised metastases sampled. Whole-study findings and limits: Compared with baseline intratumoral T cells, expanded TIL cultures were more clonal and less diverse (around 5.7% vs 31%).

Sequencing used immunoSEQ v3. The data were produced by immunoSEQ multiplex PCR, yet TCRdb's version contains in-frame clones alone and is incomplete. The sample yields about 48,000 clones, 60% to 85% seen once. This sequence was found in a person between 25 and 79 years old with non-small cell lung cancer. This material consisted of tumor tissue, taken at baseline.

The CDR3 region is CASSQGGGTDTQYF. The DNA of the CDR3 is TGTGCCAGCAGCCAAGGTGGGGGCACAGATACGCAGTATTTT. This chain links TRBV16 with TRBJ2-3; D uncertain. Germline V gives CDR1 KGHSY, CDR2 FQNENV. V lost 2 bases and J lost 1, with 7 bases in between. The CDR3 contains 14 residues. Variable domain in full (rest from reference TRBV16 and TRBJ2-3): GEEVAQTPKHLVRGEGQKAKLYCAPIKGHSYVFWYQQVLKNEFKFLISFQNENVFDETGMPKERFSAKCLPNSPCSLEIQATKLEDSAVYFCASSQGGGTDTQYFGPGTRLTVL.